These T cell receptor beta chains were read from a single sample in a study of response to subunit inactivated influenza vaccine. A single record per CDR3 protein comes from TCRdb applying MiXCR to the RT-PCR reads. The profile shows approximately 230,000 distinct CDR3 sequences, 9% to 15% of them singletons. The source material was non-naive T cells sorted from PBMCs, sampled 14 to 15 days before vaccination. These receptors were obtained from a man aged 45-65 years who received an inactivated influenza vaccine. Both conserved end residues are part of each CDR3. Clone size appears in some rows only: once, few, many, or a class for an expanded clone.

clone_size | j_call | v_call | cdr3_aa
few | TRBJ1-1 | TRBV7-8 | CASSTMEGVTEAFF
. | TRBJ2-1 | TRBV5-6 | CASSLISGHNEQFF
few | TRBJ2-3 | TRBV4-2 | CASKESSGVTDTQYF
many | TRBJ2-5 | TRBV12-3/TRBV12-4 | CASSGDSSQETQYF
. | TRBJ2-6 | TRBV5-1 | CASSLMADSSGANVLTF
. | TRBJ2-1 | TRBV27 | CASSFLGVLNEQFF
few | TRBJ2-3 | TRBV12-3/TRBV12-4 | CASSREGGSTQYF
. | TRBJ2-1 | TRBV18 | CASSLNTLDNEQFF
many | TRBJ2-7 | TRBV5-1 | CASSANFYEQYF
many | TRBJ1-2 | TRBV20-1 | CSAREAGDLFYGYTF
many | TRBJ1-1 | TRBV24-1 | CATSVPEAFF
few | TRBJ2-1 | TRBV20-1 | CSARAGTRDPDEQFF
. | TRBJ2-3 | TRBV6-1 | CASNQLVNTDTQYF
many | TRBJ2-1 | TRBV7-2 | CASSPTYRGGRMQFF
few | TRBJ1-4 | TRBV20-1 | CSASSGRFDEKLFF
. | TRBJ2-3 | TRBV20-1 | CSASQAGGRKSTDTQYF
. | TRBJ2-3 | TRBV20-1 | CSASSREGQLDTQYF
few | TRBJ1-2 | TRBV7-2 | CASSPVSGDGYTF